These 2 T cell receptor beta chains were all obtained from the same sample, sequenced in a study of blood T cell repertoires in COVID-19. Data came from immunoSEQ multiplex PCR; TCRdb stores just in-frame clones and leaves some out. Among more than 200,000 clones, over 75% were seen once, and the ten largest hold over 1.5%. The sequencing input was PBMCs or T cells enriched from blood (not recorded which). The source of these receptors is a man aged 35 to 55 who had recovered from COVID-19.

The chain combines TRBV7-9 with TRBJ1-2; D not certain. CDR1 and CDR2 from the germline V gene are SEHNR and FQNEAQ (reference sequence). This CDR3 is 12 amino acids long. Between the trimmed V and J ends, which lost 0 bases and 4 bases, there was a span of 3 bases. CDR3 in DNA: TGTGCCAGCAGCTTAGCAGCCTATGGCTACACCTTC. Amino acids: CASSLAAYGYTF.

CDR3 residues: CASSFGASLSGANVLTF. The CDR3 region has the DNA TGTGCCAGCAGCTTTGGGGCCAGCCTCTCTGGGGCCAACGTCCTGACTTTC. The chain employs TRBV5-6 and TRBJ2-6; a possible D gene is TRBD1 (5 bases). CDR1 is SGHDT and CDR2 is YYEEEE in the germline V gene. The CDR3 extends over 17 amino acids. Trimming removed 2 bases at V and 0 bases at J, with 12 bases between.